These T cell receptor beta chains were read from a single sample in a study of blood T cell repertoires in COVID-19. Libraries were prepared by immunoSEQ multiplex PCR; TCRdb keeps only in-frame clonotypes and omits some of them. The profile shows 150,000 to 160,000 clones, about 90% of them singletons. The sequenced material came from peripheral blood. These receptors all stem from a middle-aged man with acute or convalescent COVID-19. CDR3s include the opening cysteine and the closing phenylalanine or tryptophan. D genes are given only for firm matches. Expanded clones are given a class, and other clones once, few, many or no size at all.

d_call j_call cdr3_length clone_size v_call cdr3_aa cdr3_nt
NA TRBJ1-6 15 NA TRBV9 CASSVGGAYNSPLHF TGTGCCAGCAGCGTAGGGGGAGCTTATAATTCACCCCTCCACTTT
NA TRBJ2-7 14 NA TRBV3-1/TRBV3-2 CASSRGTGNHEQYF TGTGCCAGCAGCCGGGGAACAGGGAACCACGAGCAGTACTTC
NA TRBJ1-5 15 NA TRBV28 CASSLATGNNQPQHF TGTGCCAGCAGTTTAGCGACGGGTAACAATCAGCCCCAGCATTTT
NA TRBJ1-4 13 NA TRBV19 CASSRGSNEKLFF TGTGCCAGTAGCAGGGGTTCTAATGAAAAACTGTTTTTT
TRBD1 TRBJ2-7 15 NA TRBV11-2 CASSIIGTGFSEQYF TGTGCCAGCAGTATCATAGGGACAGGGTTTAGCGAGCAGTACTTC
NA TRBJ2-2 15 few TRBV4-2 CASSQGGRNTGELFF TGTGCCAGCAGCCAAGGAGGGCGGAACACCGGGGAGCTGTTTTTT
NA TRBJ1-5 16 once TRBV7-8 CASSPGSGMGNQPQHF TGTGCCAGCAGCCCCGGTTCAGGGATGGGCAATCAGCCCCAGCATTTT
NA TRBJ2-1 14 NA TRBV7-2 CASNIPIQGGEQFF TGTGCCAGCAATATACCGATCCAGGGAGGTGAGCAGTTCTTC
NA TRBJ1-3 14 few TRBV6-5 CASYSHSSGNTIYF TGTGCATCGTACAGCCATTCCTCTGGAAACACCATATATTTT
NA TRBJ2-2 15 NA TRBV18 CASSPGVGRTGELFF TGTGCCAGCTCACCGGGAGTCGGTCGGACCGGGGAGCTGTTTTTT
TRBD2 TRBJ2-7 15 NA TRBV9 CASSPGTSVSYEQYF TGTGCCAGCAGCCCAGGGACTAGCGTCTCCTACGAGCAGTACTTC
NA TRBJ1-2 16 NA TRBV6-1 CASSENGAGANYGYTF TGTGCCAGCAGTGAAAATGGGGCAGGGGCTAACTATGGCTACACCTTC
TRBD2 TRBJ2-1 16 once TRBV11-2 CASRSPGLAGVNEQFF TGTGCCAGCAGATCCCCCGGACTAGCGGGAGTGAATGAGCAGTTCTTC
TRBD1 TRBJ1-2 14 NA TRBV10-3 CAAHRQGANYGYTF TGTGCCGCGCACAGACAGGGGGCTAACTATGGCTACACCTTC
NA TRBJ1-2 12 NA TRBV28 CATSVSNYGYTF TGTGCCACCTCGGTTTCCAACTATGGCTACACCTTC
NA TRBJ2-5 13 once TRBV2 CAVTGINQETQYF TGTGCCGTTACGGGTATCAATCAAGAGACCCAGTACTTC
NA TRBJ2-1 15 NA TRBV7-9 CASSLSGQFINEQFF TGTGCCAGCAGCTTATCCGGACAGTTCATCAATGAGCAGTTCTTC
TRBD1 TRBJ1-3 15 NA TRBV12-5 CASALTGISGNTIYF TGTGCTAGTGCCCTGACAGGGATCTCTGGAAACACCATATATTTT
NA TRBJ2-1 15 NA TRBV5-1 CASSSGGQTYNEQFF TGCGCCAGCAGCTCCGGTGGACAGACCTACAATGAGCAGTTCTTC
TRBD1 TRBJ1-5 15 NA TRBV7-2 CASRPGGNSNQPQHF TGTGCCAGCAGGCCAGGGGGGAATAGCAATCAGCCCCAGCATTTT
TRBD1 TRBJ1-1 13 NA TRBV6-5 CASSYGRDRGAFF TGTGCCAGCAGTTACGGAAGGGACAGGGGGGCTTTCTTT
NA TRBJ2-1 14 NA TRBV5-8 CASSLSGVQRGQFF TGTGCCAGCAGCTTATCGGGGGTCCAACGGGGGCAGTTCTTC
NA TRBJ2-2 14 NA TRBV11-2 CASRVTTATGELFF TGTGCCAGCAGGGTGACTACCGCCACAGGGGAGCTGTTTTTT
TRBD1 TRBJ1-2 18 NA TRBV6-1 CASSVGGQATLGNYGYTF TGTGCCAGCAGTGTTGGGGGACAGGCAACGTTGGGGAACTATGGCTACACCTTC
NA TRBJ2-7 14 NA TRBV27 CASSLSGRAYEQYF TGTGCCAGCAGTTTATCAGGCAGGGCCTACGAGCAGTACTTC
NA TRBJ2-2 13 once TRBV7-9 CASSSRVFGELFF TGTGCCAGCAGCTCCAGGGTATTCGGGGAGCTGTTTTTT
NA TRBJ1-2 13 NA TRBV7-2 CASSGTHPYGYTF TGTGCCAGCAGCGGCACCCATCCCTATGGCTACACCTTC
NA TRBJ2-7 13 NA TRBV12-3/TRBV12-4 CASSLRLAGLQYF TGTGCCAGCAGTTTAAGGTTGGCGGGGTTGCAGTACTTC
TRBD2 TRBJ2-3 15 NA TRBV5-6 CASSVLAGASGTQYF TGTGCCAGCAGCGTACTAGCGGGCGCTTCAGGTACGCAGTATTTT
NA TRBJ2-6 15 NA TRBV10-3 CAISEGSSGANVLTF TGTGCCATCAGTGAGGGCAGCTCTGGGGCCAACGTCCTGACTTTC
NA TRBJ2-7 15 NA TRBV6-6 CASRRKGEGPHEQYF TGTGCCAGCAGAAGAAAGGGGGAGGGCCCTCACGAGCAGTACTTC
NA TRBJ2-6 17 NA TRBV27 CASSFQGRFAGANVLTF TGTGCCAGCAGTTTCCAGGGTAGGTTCGCTGGGGCCAACGTCCTGACTTTC
TRBD1 TRBJ2-5 14 NA TRBV29-1 CSVARTGTGETQYF TGCAGCGTGGCCCGGACAGGGACTGGGGAGACCCAGTACTTC
TRBD1 TRBJ1-2 14 NA TRBV27 CASSLTGTDYGYTF TGTGCCAGCAGTTTAACCGGGACAGACTATGGCTACACCTTC
NA TRBJ2-5 12 few TRBV29-1 CSVGGREETQYF TGCAGCGTTGGAGGGCGGGAAGAGACCCAGTACTTC
TRBD1 TRBJ1-6 15 NA TRBV9 CASSAGQLNNSPLHF TGTGCCAGCAGCGCGGGACAGTTAAATAATTCACCCCTCCACTTT
TRBD2 TRBJ2-1 16 NA TRBV7-9 CASSPRTSGSKYEQFF TGTGCCAGCAGCCCAAGGACTAGCGGGAGTAAGTATGAGCAGTTCTTC
NA TRBJ1-4 14 NA TRBV28 CASSLQGVGEKLFF TGTGCCAGCAGTTTACAAGGGGTTGGAGAAAAACTGTTTTTT
NA TRBJ2-7 15 NA TRBV15 CATSRSRDWEVEQYF TGTGCCACCAGCCGGAGCCGGGACTGGGAGGTCGAGCAGTACTTC
NA TRBJ2-1 12 NA TRBV19 CASSISGYEQFF TGTGCCAGTAGTATCTCGGGTTATGAGCAGTTCTTC
NA TRBJ1-1 12 once TRBV25-1 CASSDRVIEAFF TGTGCCAGCAGTGACAGGGTCATTGAAGCTTTCTTT
TRBD1 TRBJ1-6 16 NA TRBV11-2 CASSFDDGTGYSPLHF TGTGCCAGCAGCTTTGATGACGGGACAGGGTATTCACCCCTCCACTTT
NA TRBJ2-1 11 NA TRBV10-3 CATRQDNEQFF TGTGCCACCCGACAGGACAATGAGCAGTTCTTC
NA TRBJ2-3 13 NA TRBV30 CALVPGAVDTQYF TGTGCCTTAGTCCCGGGAGCGGTAGATACGCAGTATTTT
NA TRBJ1-1 14 NA TRBV5-4 CASSRITGSTEAFF TGTGCCAGCAGCCGCATTACAGGGTCCACTGAAGCTTTCTTT
NA TRBJ1-1 12 few TRBV12-3/TRBV12-4 CASSLGPTEAFF TGTGCCAGCAGTTTAGGGCCCACTGAAGCTTTCTTT
TRBD2 TRBJ2-5 19 NA TRBV7-2 CASRTGAREGATRQETQYF TGTGCCAGCAGAACAGGCGCGCGGGAGGGCGCTACGAGGCAAGAGACCCAGTACTTC
NA TRBJ1-1 16 NA TRBV19 CASSNRRDALYTEAFF TGTGCCAGTAGTAATAGGAGGGACGCCCTGTACACTGAAGCTTTCTTT
NA TRBJ1-1 12 NA TRBV4-2 CASSQDNRGAFF TGTGCCAGCAGCCAAGATAACCGGGGAGCTTTCTTT
TRBD2 TRBJ2-2 18 NA TRBV4-2 CASSQATRGGYPGGELFF TGTGCCAGCAGCCAAGCCACCCGCGGGGGGTACCCCGGGGGGGAGCTGTTTTTT
NA TRBJ2-3 17 NA TRBV18 CASSSLTGTSSTDTQYF TGTGCCAGCTCATCGCTCACCGGGACTTCTAGCACAGATACGCAGTATTTT
TRBD1 TRBJ1-2 15 NA TRBV7-2 CASKSDRGSPLGYTF TGTGCCAGCAAGAGTGACAGGGGGTCCCCCCTTGGCTACACCTTC
TRBD2 TRBJ2-2 16 NA TRBV9 CASSEGSGRGTGELFF TGTGCCAGCAGCGAGGGTAGCGGGAGAGGTACCGGGGAGCTGTTTTTT